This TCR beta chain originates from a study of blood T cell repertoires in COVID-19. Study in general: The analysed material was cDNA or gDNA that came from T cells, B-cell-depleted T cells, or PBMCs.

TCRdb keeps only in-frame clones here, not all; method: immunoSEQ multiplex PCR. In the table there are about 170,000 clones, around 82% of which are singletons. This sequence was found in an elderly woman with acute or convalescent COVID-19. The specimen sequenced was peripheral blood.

The CDR3 reads CASYIQGANSCSYNEQFF. DNA of the CDR3: TGTGCCAGCTATATACAGGGGGCGAATTCGTGCTCCTACAATGAGCAGTTCTTC. The V and J genes are TRBV5-7 and TRBJ2-1; 9 nucleotides agree with TRBD1. TRBV5-7 is reported as an ORF; its role is uncertain. J lost 0 bases, V lost 7 bases, and 14 bases had no gene match. The CDR3 extends over 18 amino acids.